This T cell receptor (delta chain) originates from a study of γδ T cells in repeated Plasmodium falciparum infection. Overall study: Malian repertoires were sampled cross-sectionally without transmission and longitudinally through febrile malaria.

TCRdb re-identified clones in the multiplex PCR reads via CATT. The sample lists approximately 90,000 delta-chain clones; 0.9% to 1% were seen once. Flow sorting of PBMC yielded separate Vgamma9/Vdelta2+ and Vdelta2-negative gammadelta T cell populations for bulk repertoire analysis. This clone has more than one count but fewer than ten. This likely came from a read error, as a far larger clone is one base away. Other DNA sequences from this sample encode an identical CDR3 as well. This CDR3 comprises 19 residues. V dropped 5 bases and J dropped 2 bases, with 27 bases sitting between them. From germline, CDR1 is TSWWSYY and CDR2 QGS.

The sequence was obtained from a pool of human donors (malaria-infected and uninfected, not separated). Input material: gamma-delta T cells from blood. The genes are TRDV1 and TRDJ1; possibly TRDD3 for D (6 bases). The J gene is not listed in TCRdb, so it was assigned here from a DNA match to germline. CDR3 in DNA: TGTGCTCTTGGGTCCTTCATCCGGGGATTCCGATCGTATACCGATAAACTCATCTTT. Its translation: CALGSFIRGFRSYTDKLIF.